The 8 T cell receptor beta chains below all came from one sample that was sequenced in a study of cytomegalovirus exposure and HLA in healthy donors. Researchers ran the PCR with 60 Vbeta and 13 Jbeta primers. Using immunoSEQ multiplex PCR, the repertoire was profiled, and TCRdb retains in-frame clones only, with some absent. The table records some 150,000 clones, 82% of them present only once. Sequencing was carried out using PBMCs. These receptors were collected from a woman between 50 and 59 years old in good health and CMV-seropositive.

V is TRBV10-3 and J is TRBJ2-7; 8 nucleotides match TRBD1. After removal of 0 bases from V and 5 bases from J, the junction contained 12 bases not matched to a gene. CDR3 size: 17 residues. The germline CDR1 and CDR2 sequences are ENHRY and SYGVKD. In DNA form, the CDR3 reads TGTGCCATCAGTGAGTCCCAGGGGGCGCGGCCCCTAGACGAGCAGTACTTC. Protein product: CAISESQGARPLDEQYF.

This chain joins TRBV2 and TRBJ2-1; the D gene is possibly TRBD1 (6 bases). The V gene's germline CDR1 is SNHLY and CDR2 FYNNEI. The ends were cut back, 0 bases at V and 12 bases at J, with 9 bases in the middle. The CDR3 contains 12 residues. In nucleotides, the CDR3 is TGTGCCAGCAGTGAAGCGGGCAGGGGGCAGTTCTTC. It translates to CASSEAGRGQFF. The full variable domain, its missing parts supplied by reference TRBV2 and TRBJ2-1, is EPEVTQTPSHQVTQMGQEVILRCVPISNHLYFYWYRQILGQKVEFLVSFYNNEISEKSEIFDDQFSVERPDGSNFTLKIRSTKLEDSAMYFCASSEAGRGQFFGPGTRLTVL.

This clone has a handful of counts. CDR3: CASSGQFGNTIYF. The CDR3 coding sequence is TGTGCCAGCAGCGGACAATTCGGAAACACCATATATTTT. The chain has TRBV6-5 and TRBJ1-3, with D possibly TRBD1 on 5 matching bases. Germline values: CDR1 MNHEY, CDR2 SVGAGI. The V end was cut by 6 bases, the J end by 4 bases, with 10 bases between. The CDR3 is made up of 13 amino acids.

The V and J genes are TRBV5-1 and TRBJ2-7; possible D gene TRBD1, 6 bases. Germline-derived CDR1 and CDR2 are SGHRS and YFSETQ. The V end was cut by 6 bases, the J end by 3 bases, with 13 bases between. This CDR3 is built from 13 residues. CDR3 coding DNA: TGCGCCAGCAAGGACAAGGGGGACTACGAGCAGTACTTC. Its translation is CASKDKGDYEQYF.

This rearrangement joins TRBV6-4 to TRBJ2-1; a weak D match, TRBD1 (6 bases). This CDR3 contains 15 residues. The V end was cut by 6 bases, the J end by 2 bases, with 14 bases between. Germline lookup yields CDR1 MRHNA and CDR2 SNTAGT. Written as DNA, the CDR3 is TGTGCCAGCAGCGTCGACAGGAGAACCTACAATGAGCAGTTCTTC. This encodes CASSVDRRTYNEQFF.

This CDR3 is CADRGAGELFF. DNA of the CDR3: TGTGCCGACAGGGGGGCCGGGGAGCTGTTTTTT. V usage is TRBV19 and J usage is TRBJ2-2; 9 bases line up with TRBD1. The trim removed 11 bases at V and 6 bases at J, leaving 1 base unmatched. Germline-derived CDR1 and CDR2 are LNHDA and SQIVND (reference sequence). The CDR3 extends over 11 amino acids.

The CDR3 loop is CASSLLSGEQYF. CDR3 sequence (DNA): TGTGCCAGCAGTCTCCTGTCGGGGGAGCAGTACTTC. The V and J genes are TRBV7-2 and TRBJ2-7; possibly TRBD2 for D (5 bases). CDR3 length: 12 residues. V lost 6 bases and J 7 bases, leaving 13 bases between the germline ends. CDR1 SGHTA and CDR2 FQGNSA come from the germline V gene.

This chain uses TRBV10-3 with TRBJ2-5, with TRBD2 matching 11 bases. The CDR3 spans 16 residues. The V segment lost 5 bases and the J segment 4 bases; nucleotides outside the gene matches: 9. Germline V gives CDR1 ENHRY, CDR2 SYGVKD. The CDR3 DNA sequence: TGTGCCATCAGTCCTACTACTAGCGGGGGATCAGAGACCCAGTACTTC. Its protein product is CAISPTTSGGSETQYF.